This T cell receptor beta chain appears in the sequencing data of a study of T cell changes during pregnancy in multiple sclerosis. CDR3 length: 18 residues. With 0 bases clipped from V and 9 bases from J, the junction kept 16 bases outside the gene matches. CDR1 and CDR2 (germline): MRHNA, SNTAGT. Only in-frame clones appear in the TCRdb table, and some are missing; sequencing was by immunoSEQ multiplex PCR. This sample yields roughly 100,000 clones, of which under 95% are seen a single time; 1.5% to 2% belongs to the top ten. J is TRBJ2-1 and V is TRBV6-4, with 8 bases lining up with TRBD2. This receptor was taken from a female donor with multiple sclerosis, enrolled in a pregnancy study. The sample was peripheral blood, taken before pregnancy. Written as DNA, the CDR3 is TGTGCCAGCAGTGACTCCGGCGGGAGCGGGGGAGAGGTTGGTGAGCAGTTCTTC. Translation gives CASSDSGGSGGEVGEQFF.